Below, 10 T cell receptor beta chains from the same sample are listed, as sequenced in a study of cytomegalovirus exposure and HLA in healthy donors. Amplification used 60 Vbeta primers and 13 Jbeta primers. Using immunoSEQ multiplex PCR, the repertoire was profiled, and TCRdb retains in-frame clones only, with some absent. The table includes fewer than 200,000 clones, roughly 80% detected once. Material: PBMCs. The source is a man aged 25-45 years in good health and CMV-seronegative.

V gene TRBV18 combines with J gene TRBJ2-5; D is unresolved. This CDR3 region has 12 residues. Germline CDR1 is KGHSH and CDR2 is LQKENI. Trimming stripped 3 bases from V and 2 bases from J, with 4 bases between. The CDR3, as DNA: TGTGCCAGCTCACCCTCTCAAGAGACCCAGTACTTC. Amino acids: CASSPSQETQYF. Variable domain in full (rest from reference TRBV18 and TRBJ2-5): NAGVMQNPRHLVRRRGQEARLRCSPMKGHSHVYWYRQLPEEGLKFMVYLQKENIIDESGMPKERFSAEFPKEGPSILRIQQVVRGDSAAYFCASSPSQETQYFGPGTRLLVL.

The chain joins TRBV30 to TRBJ1-6; 7 bases align to TRBD1. The V gene end was trimmed by 4 bases and the J gene end by 4 bases; junction bases not matched to a gene: 10. This CDR3 is built from 16 residues. Germline-derived CDR1 and CDR2 are GTSNPN and SVGIG (reference sequence). For the CDR3, the DNA is TGTGCCTGGACTCCTCTCCCGACAGGGTATAATTCACCCCTCCACTTT. Translated, it gives CAWTPLPTGYNSPLHF.

This chain links TRBV4-2 with TRBJ2-1; 9 bases match TRBD2. CDR1 is LGHNA and CDR2 is YNFKEQ in the germline V gene. The CDR3 totals 16 residues. The J segment lost 4 bases and the V segment lost 0 bases, leaving 4 bases of the junction unmatched. The CDR3 loop is CASSQEAGGIYNEQFF. The CDR3 bases are TGTGCCAGCAGCCAAGAAGCGGGGGGAATTTACAATGAGCAGTTCTTC.

This clone was picked up one time. The CDR3 DNA follows: TGTGCCAGCAGCTTAGCAACGGCGGGAATCTCCTACGAGCAGTACTTC. Translated, it gives CASSLATAGISYEQYF. The chain recombines TRBV11-2 with TRBJ2-7, with D maybe TRBD2 (6 bases). The CDR3 has 16 amino acids. V lost 1 base, J lost 0 bases, and 13 bases lay in between. From germline, CDR1 is SGHAT and CDR2 FQNNGV. Drawing the rest from reference TRBV11-2 and TRBJ2-7, the complete variable domain is EAGVAQSPRYKIIEKRQSVAFWCNPISGHATLYWYQQILGQGPKLLIQFQNNGVVDDSQLPKDRFSAERLKGVDSTLKIQPAKLEDSAVYLCASSLATAGISYEQYFGPGTRLTVT.

The gene calls are TRBV4-3 and TRBJ1-2; 8 bases align to TRBD1. Germline V CDR1 and CDR2: LGHNA, YSLEER. This CDR3 contains 15 residues. With 1 base clipped from V and 5 bases from J, the junction kept 6 bases outside the gene matches. The CDR3: CASSQGAGGSYGYTF. CDR3 nucleotides: TGCGCCAGCAGCCAAGGGGCAGGGGGCTCGTATGGCTACACCTTC.

The chain employs TRBV2 and TRBJ2-5; perhaps TRBD1 as D (6 bases). CDR3 length: 12 residues. The V end lost 5 bases, the J end lost 4 bases, and 8 bases lay between the germline ends. The germline CDR1 and CDR2 sequences are SNHLY and FYNNEI. The CDR3 DNA reads as TGTGCCAGCAGTCGGGACATAGAGACCCAGTACTTC. It encodes CASSRDIETQYF.

The chain recombines TRBV19 with TRBJ1-4; 8 bases align to TRBD1. There are 17 residues in the CDR3. The germline V gene encodes CDR1 LNHDA and CDR2 SQIVND (reference sequence). With 4 bases clipped from V and 3 bases from J, the junction kept 10 bases outside the gene matches. The CDR3 region has the DNA TGTGCCAGTAGTACCTTCTCAGGGGGCGAGGCTAATGAAAAACTGTTTTTT. Protein product: CASSTFSGGEANEKLFF.

This rearrangement joins TRBV5-6 to TRBJ2-2, with 9 bases that match TRBD1. The CDR3 runs to 15 residues. Germline values: CDR1 SGHDT, CDR2 YYEEEE. With 2 bases clipped from V and 3 bases from J, the junction kept 2 bases outside the gene matches. For the CDR3, the DNA is TGTGCCAGCAGCTTTTGGGACAGGGACACCGGGGAGCTGTTTTTT. The encoded protein is CASSFWDRDTGELFF.

The V and J genes are TRBV30 and TRBJ1-4; unclear D gene. CDR1 is GTSNPN and CDR2 is SVGIG in the germline V gene (reference sequence). This CDR3 is built from 13 residues. The V gene lost 3 bases and the J gene lost 4 bases, with 9 bases spanning the gap. The CDR3 DNA sequence: TGTGCCTGGAGGCGAACGTTTAATGAAAAACTGTTTTTT. It is translated as CAWRRTFNEKLFF.

In the case of this clone: An end of the junction does not agree with germline; a read error may underlie this. The chain employs TRBV7-9 and TRBJ2-5; TRBD1 might be the D (5 bases). In germline, CDR1 is SEHNR, CDR2 FQNEAQ (reference sequence). CDR3 length: 14 amino acids. CDR3: CSSSATLTAETQYF. The CDR3 DNA is TGTTCCAGCAGCGCAACCCTGACAGCAGAGACCCAGTACTTC.